The next 29 T cell receptor beta chains were all read from a single sample in a study of cytomegalovirus exposure and HLA in healthy donors. It was with 60 Vbeta and 13 Jbeta primers that the PCR ran. Measured with immunoSEQ multiplex PCR; TCRdb has only the in-frame clones, and not every one. The top ten hold under 3.5% of the sample, which has approximately 120,000 clones, 65% to 80% seen once. Sequencing was performed on PBMCs. The receptors were gathered from a female donor in good health and CMV-seronegative.

This clone was detected once. V usage is TRBV5-8 and J usage is TRBJ2-7, with 9 bases lining up with TRBD1. Germline V gene data show CDR1 as SGHTS and CDR2 as YDEGEE. The CDR3 extends over 14 amino acids. J lost 5 bases, V lost 0 bases, and 3 bases had no gene match. In DNA, the CDR3 is TGTGCCAGCAGCTTGGGACAGGGGGTAAACGAGCAGTACTTC. It translates to CASSLGQGVNEQYF. The variable domain in full, with the rest retrieved from reference TRBV5-8 and TRBJ2-7, is EAGVTQSPTHLIKTRGQQATLRCSPISGHTSVYWYQQALGLGLQFLLWYDEGEERNRGNFPPRFSGRQFPNYSSELNVNALELEDSALYLCASSLGQGVNEQYFGPGTRLTVT.

The rearrangement uses TRBV9 and TRBJ2-2; 8 bases are a match to TRBD1. Germline CDR1 reads SGDLS; CDR2 reads YYNGEE. V shed 0 bases and J 11 bases; nucleotides not matched to a gene: 6. The CDR3 spans 14 residues. CDR3 DNA: TGTGCCAGCAGCGTAGCAGGGACAGGCCGCGAGCTGTTTTTT. Translated, it gives CASSVAGTGRELFF.

The V call is TRBV5-4, the J call TRBJ2-1; D is possibly TRBD1 (6 bases). Per the germline V gene, CDR1 is SGHNT and CDR2 is YYREEE (reference sequence). The length of the CDR3 is 15 residues. Trimming left V 7 bases short and J 0 bases short, with 14 bases between. The CDR3 sequence is CASRGHGDSYNEQFF. The CDR3 nucleotides read TGTGCCAGCCGGGGACACGGCGACTCCTACAATGAGCAGTTCTTC.

This chain connects TRBV28 to TRBJ1-1, with D possibly TRBD1 on 6 matching bases. The CDR3 extends over 13 amino acids. V shed 3 bases and J shed 5 bases, with 10 bases lying between them. From germline, CDR1 is MDHEN and CDR2 SYDVKM. The chain's CDR3 is CASSLGGRTEAFF. CDR3 DNA sequence: TGTGCCAGCAGTTTGGGGGGGCGAACTGAAGCTTTCTTT.

This chain links TRBV7-9 with TRBJ1-2, with 8 bases fitting TRBD1. This CDR3 region has 15 residues. Germline CDR1 is SEHNR and CDR2 is FQNEAQ (reference sequence). V lost 7 bases and J lost 6; bases outside the gene matches: 13. Written as DNA, the CDR3 is TGTGCCAGCACCCTCAGAGAGGACAGGGCGAATGGCTACACCTTC. Protein product: CASTLREDRANGYTF.

This chain uses TRBV2 with TRBJ2-7; tentative D call: TRBD2 (6 bases). Germline V gene lookup returns CDR1 SNHLY and CDR2 FYNNEI. The CDR3 consists of 11 residues. The ends were cut back, 10 bases at V and 6 bases at J, with 13 bases in the middle. CDR3 loop: CATRESSEQYF. The CDR3 coding sequence is TGTGCCACCCGGGAGAGTTCCGAGCAGTACTTC.

The V call is TRBV10-3, the J call TRBJ2-4; 8 bases agree with TRBD2. The CDR3 loop spans 13 amino acids. V was clipped by 8 bases and J by 6 bases; unmatched bases: 6. Germline V lookup: CDR1 ENHRY, CDR2 SYGVKD. As DNA, the CDR3 is TGTGCCATCGGAACTAGCGGAATAAACATTCAGTACTTC. Encoded protein: CAIGTSGINIQYF.

V gene TRBV7-9 combines with J gene TRBJ2-7; 7 nucleotides line up with TRBD1. Germline values: CDR1 SEHNR, CDR2 FQNEAQ (reference sequence). The V gene end was trimmed by 4 bases and the J gene end by 1 base; junction bases not matched to a gene: 13. This CDR3 has 17 amino acids. The DNA for the CDR3 is TGTGCCAGCAGCTCAGATACGACAGGGACCGCGTCCTACGAGCAGTACTTC. As protein: CASSSDTTGTASYEQYF.

The chain has TRBV7-6 and TRBJ2-5, with 7 nucleotides matching TRBD2. From germline, CDR1 is SGHVS and CDR2 FNYEAQ. The length of the CDR3 is 14 residues. Trimming cost V 2 bases and J 5 bases; bases outside gene matches: 5. The CDR3 nucleotides are TGTGCCAGCAGCTTATCTAGCGGTCCGGAGACCCAGTACTTC. Residues: CASSLSSGPETQYF.

This chain links TRBV19 with TRBJ2-7; no clear D gene. Trimming removed 4 bases from V and 2 bases from J, with 12 bases in between. CDR3 length: 14 amino acids. Germline CDR1 LNHDA, CDR2 SQIVND (reference sequence). The CDR3 spells CASSTAGLPYEQYF. CDR3 DNA sequence: TGTGCCAGTAGTACCGCCGGTCTCCCCTACGAGCAGTACTTC.

The rearrangement joins TRBV18 to TRBJ2-1, with 7 bases that match TRBD1. The V segment lost 2 bases and the J segment 0 bases; nucleotides outside the gene matches: 4. Germline loops: CDR1 KGHSH, CDR2 LQKENI. The CDR3 is 16 residues long. Written as DNA, the CDR3 is TGTGCCAGCTCACCAGGTGCAGGGGGCTCCTACAATGAGCAGTTCTTC. It specifies CASSPGAGGSYNEQFF.

This sequence joins TRBV5-1 and TRBJ2-7; 10 bases align to TRBD2. Losses at the gene ends were 0 bases for V and 5 bases for J; bases not matched to a gene: 5. The CDR3 is made up of 15 amino acids. Per the germline V gene, CDR1 is SGHRS and CDR2 is YFSETQ. In DNA, the CDR3 is TGCGCCAGCAGCTTGGCCAGCGGGGGGGCCAACGAGCAGTACTTC. It is translated as CASSLASGGANEQYF.

V and J are TRBV30 and TRBJ1-2; D gene ambiguous. Germline lookup yields CDR1 GTSNPN and CDR2 SVGIG (reference sequence). CDR3 length: 13 residues. The ends were cut back, 5 bases at V and 7 bases at J, with 17 bases in the middle. This CDR3 reads CAWELIRAGGYTF. The DNA of the CDR3 is TGTGCCTGGGAATTAATAAGGGCGGGTGGCTACACCTTC.

The chain carries TRBV7-6 and TRBJ1-4; 12 bases align to TRBD1. J gave up 8 bases and V 3 bases, and 13 bases lay outside the gene matches. Germline values: CDR1 SGHVS, CDR2 FNYEAQ. This CDR3 has 18 residues. DNA for the CDR3: TGTGCCAGCAGCTTTGTCCCGGGACAGGGGGCCAGCGAGGAAAAACTGTTTTTT. It specifies CASSFVPGQGASEEKLFF.

This rearrangement joins TRBV27 to TRBJ1-1; TRBD1 is a possible D gene (5 bases). This CDR3 has 14 residues. The germline CDR1 and CDR2 sequences are MNHEY and SMNVEV (reference sequence). V was trimmed by 10 bases and J by 0 bases, leaving 15 bases between them. CDR3: CATQVGGLNTEAFF. The CDR3 bases are TGTGCCACTCAGGTGGGGGGTCTGAACACTGAAGCTTTCTTT.

The rearrangement links TRBV5-6 to TRBJ1-1; tentative D call: TRBD1 (6 bases). The V gene's germline CDR1 is SGHDT and CDR2 YYEEEE. V gave up 4 bases and J gave up 1 base, with 11 bases separating them. This CDR3 is built from 14 residues. The chain's CDR3 is CASSIRGQNTEAFF. The CDR3 DNA follows: TGTGCCAGCAGCATCAGGGGACAGAACACTGAAGCTTTCTTT.

This clone was counted a single time. This chain joins TRBV7-7 and TRBJ2-2; weak D call: TRBD2 (5 bases). From germline, CDR1 is SSHAT and CDR2 FNYEAQ (reference sequence). This CDR3 has 16 residues. Trimming pared 5 bases from V and 1 base from J, leaving 14 bases between. Here the CDR3 reads CASSPMVRGNTGELFF. CDR3 nucleotides: TGTGCCAGCAGCCCAATGGTCCGGGGGAACACCGGGGAGCTGTTTTTT. The entire variable domain, with the rest obtained from reference TRBV7-7 and TRBJ2-2, is as follows: GAGVSQSPRYKVTKRGQDVTLRCDPISSHATLYWYQQALGQGPEFLTYFNYEAQPDKSGLPSDRFSAERPEGSISTLTIQRTEQRDSAMYRCASSPMVRGNTGELFFGEGSRLTVL.

The chain carries TRBV14 and TRBJ1-2; D not resolved. Trimming removed 1 base from V and 8 bases from J, with 11 bases in between. Germline V gives CDR1 SGHDN, CDR2 FVKESK. The CDR3 spans 13 residues. CDR3 coding DNA: TGTGCCAGCAGCCAAGTCACGAGGGAGGGCTACACCTTC. Amino acids: CASSQVTREGYTF.

The V and J genes are TRBV14 and TRBJ1-2; D possibly corresponds to TRBD1 (5 bases). The CDR3 sequence is 13 residues long. V was cut by 4 bases and J by 3 bases, with 9 bases left in between. The germline CDR1 and CDR2 sequences are SGHDN and FVKESK. In DNA form, the CDR3 reads TGTGCCAGCAGCCCGGGGACTTACTATGGCTACACCTTC. This sequence encodes CASSPGTYYGYTF. The whole variable domain, filled in from reference TRBV14 and TRBJ1-2, reads EAGVTQFPSHSVIEKGQTVTLRCDPISGHDNLYWYRRVMGKEIKFLLHFVKESKQDESGMPNNRFLAERTGGTYSTLKVQPAELEDSGVYFCASSPGTYYGYTFGSGTRLTVV.

The rearrangement joins TRBV12-5 to TRBJ2-1; 12 positions match TRBD2. The CDR3 loop spans 14 amino acids. Germline CDR1 LGHNT, CDR2 FRNRAP. With V trimmed by 5 bases and J by 8 bases, 4 bases remained unmatched. The CDR3: CASGLAGGSYEQFF. CDR3 DNA sequence: TGTGCTAGTGGTCTAGCGGGGGGGAGCTATGAGCAGTTCTTC.

Comment on this clone: The junction departs from germline at one end; a sequencing error may be responsible. The chain couples TRBV6-1 to TRBJ2-1; TRBD1 might be the D (6 bases). The CDR3 loop spans 11 amino acids. Germline-derived CDR1 and CDR2 are MNHNS and SASEGT. CDR3 loop: CAGAQYNEQFF. CDR3 DNA sequence: TGCGCAGGGGCGCAATACAATGAGCAGTTCTTC.

The chain uses TRBV10-3 and TRBJ2-1, with 8 nucleotides matching TRBD2. Looked up from germline, CDR1 is ENHRY and CDR2 is SYGVKD. The CDR3 totals 13 residues. Unmatched junction bases numbered 4, after V lost 8 bases and J lost 4 bases. CDR3 in amino acids: CAIRGGEYNEQFF. The CDR3 nucleotides read TGTGCCATCCGGGGGGGAGAATACAATGAGCAGTTCTTC.

The genes are TRBV19 and TRBJ2-7, with D possibly being TRBD2 (5 bases). Germline CDR1 is LNHDA and CDR2 is SQIVND (reference sequence). This CDR3 is 12 amino acids long. V was pared by 8 bases and J by 2 bases, with 10 bases between. The CDR3 is CASRGTTYEQYF. CDR3 in DNA: TGTGCCAGTCGGGGAACGACCTACGAGCAGTACTTC.

This clone appeared a few times. The chain uses TRBV4-3 and TRBJ1-1; D gene uncertain. V was clipped by 1 base and J by 3 bases, with 18 bases between them. The CDR3 is 17 amino acids. The germline CDR1 and CDR2 sequences are LGHNA and YSLEER. CDR3 region: CASSQGRFRAGDTEAFF. The DNA of the CDR3 is TGCGCCAGCAGCCAAGGACGGTTTCGGGCCGGGGACACTGAAGCTTTCTTT.

V usage is TRBV19 and J usage is TRBJ1-3; 9 bases align to TRBD1. Germline CDR1 reads LNHDA; CDR2 reads SQIVND (reference sequence). This CDR3 region has 13 residues. V lost 9 bases and J lost 5; bases outside the gene matches: 5. The CDR3 region has the DNA TGTGCCAGGGGGACAGGGAAACGAAACACCATATATTTT. Protein sequence: CARGTGKRNTIYF.

The V call is TRBV7-8, the J call TRBJ2-4, with TRBD2 identical over 12 bases. The junction had 10 bases not matched to a gene; V was cut back by 4 bases and J by 0 bases. This CDR3 has 19 residues. Per germline, CDR1 SGHVS and CDR2 FQNEAQ. The CDR3 spells CASSSYATSGGLAKNIQYF. CDR3 nucleotides: TGTGCCAGCAGCTCCTATGCGACTAGCGGGGGCCTAGCCAAAAACATTCAGTACTTC.

The gene calls are TRBV4-1 and TRBJ1-3; 7 bases line up with TRBD1. V was pared by 2 bases and J by 0 bases, with 1 base of the junction left unmatched. The CDR3 contains 15 residues. Germline V gene sequence: CDR1 MGHRA, CDR2 YSYEKL. In nucleotides, the CDR3 is TGCGCCAGCAGCCAAAGGGACAGCTCTGGAAACACCATATATTTT. Translating gives CASSQRDSSGNTIYF.

The chain has TRBV13 and TRBJ2-5, with a weak D call TRBD2 (7 bases). Germline CDR1 reads PRHDT; CDR2 reads FYEKMQ (reference sequence). V lost 5 bases, J lost 6 bases, and 22 bases lay in between. This CDR3 is 16 amino acids long. The DNA of the CDR3 is TGTGCCAGCAGCGCCGCCCTTAGGGGGGGGGAACAGACCCAGTACTTC. The encoded protein is CASSAALRGGEQTQYF. The entire variable domain, with the rest obtained from reference TRBV13 and TRBJ2-5, is as follows: AAGVIQSPRHLIKEKRETATLKCYPIPRHDTVYWYQQGPGQDPQFLISFYEKMQSDKGSIPDRFSAQQFSDYHSELNMSSLELGDSALYFCASSAALRGGEQTQYFGPGTRLLVL.

The V call is TRBV2, the J call TRBJ1-3; D might be TRBD1 (5 bases). The CDR3 is 14 residues long. Trimming removed 7 bases from V and 0 bases from J, with 10 bases in between. Per the germline V gene, CDR1 is SNHLY and CDR2 is FYNNEI. The CDR3 DNA sequence: TGTGCCAGCATCGATCAGGGCTCTGGAAACACCATATATTTT. Its protein product is CASIDQGSGNTIYF.